The present T cell receptor (beta chain) was sequenced within a study of blood T cells in healthy people across ages. General observations from the study: Long-lived donors had more naive CD4+ cells and higher diversity than aged donors. It was held that diversity estimates obtained from one million T cells represented underestimates.

For the second PCR, which ran for about 7 to 11 cycles, a sample-barcoded 5' primer and a J-beta primer mix were used. TCRdb re-called the 5' RACE reads through MiXCR, storing one row per CDR3 protein. The sample has about 800,000 distinct CDR3 sequences; 25% are singletons. This clonotype was picked up a small number of times. The target antigen is unknown. A read error may produce the germline difference seen at one junction end. Germline V lookup: CDR1 SNHLY, CDR2 FYNNEI. The CDR3 has 17 amino acids. Researchers collected about 9.6 milliliters of peripheral blood from every single donor. These data were likewise used in another study, on T cells of mothers and their children. That work states: A few mothers and their six children, all healthy Caucasians, donated.

V gene TRBV2 combines with J gene TRBJ2-7, with no clear D. The receptor comes from a boy between 10 and 17 years old in good health. The sequenced sample was blood. The CDR3, as DNA: TGTGCCAGCAATGAAATCTGGCAGCCATGGAGCTCCTACGAGCAGTACTTC. It specifies CASNEIWQPWSSYEQYF.